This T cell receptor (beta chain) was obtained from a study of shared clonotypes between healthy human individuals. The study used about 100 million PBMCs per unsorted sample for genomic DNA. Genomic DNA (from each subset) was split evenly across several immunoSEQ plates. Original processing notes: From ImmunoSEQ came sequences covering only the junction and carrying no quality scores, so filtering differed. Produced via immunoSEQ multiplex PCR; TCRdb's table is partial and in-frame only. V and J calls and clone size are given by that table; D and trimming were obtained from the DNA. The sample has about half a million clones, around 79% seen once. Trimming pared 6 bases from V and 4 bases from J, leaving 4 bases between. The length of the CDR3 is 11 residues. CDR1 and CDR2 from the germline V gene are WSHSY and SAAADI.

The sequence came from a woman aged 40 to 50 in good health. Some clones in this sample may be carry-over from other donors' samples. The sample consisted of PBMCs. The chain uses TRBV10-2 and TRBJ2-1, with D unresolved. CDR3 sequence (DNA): TGCGCCAGCAGGAATTACAATGAGCAGTTCTTC. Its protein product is CASRNYNEQFF.